Each of the 24 T cell receptor beta chains below was sequenced from the same sample in a study of OX40 agonist ivuxolimab in advanced cancers. The assay was immunoSEQ multiplex PCR, and TCRdb's table has in-frame clones only and misses some. The data show 15,000 to 20,000 clones, 80% to 95% seen once. The starting material was CD4+ or CD8+ T cells sorted from blood, obtained in a trial of the OX40 agonist ivuxolimab. The receptors were gathered from an adult with an advanced solid tumor such as melanoma, head and neck, liver or kidney cancer.

The gene calls are TRBV28 and TRBJ2-5; 7 bases line up with TRBD2. CDR1 is MDHEN and CDR2 is SYDVKM in the germline V gene. V was clipped by 4 bases and J by 7 bases; unmatched bases: 6. The CDR3 totals 13 residues. CDR3 DNA sequence: TGTGCCAGCAGTTGGGGGGGAGTTGGGACCCAGTACTTC. Amino acids: CASSWGGVGTQYF.

The V call is TRBV15, the J call TRBJ2-3; no clear D gene. Trimming shortened V by 3 bases and J by 0 bases, and 4 bases separated the two germline ends. CDR1 and CDR2 from the germline V gene are LNHNV and YYDKDF (reference sequence). This CDR3 is built from 13 residues. CDR3 loop: CATSSESTDTQYF. CDR3 bases: TGTGCCACCAGCAGTGAAAGCACAGATACGCAGTATTTT.

The rearrangement joins TRBV5-4 to TRBJ2-1; D is tentatively TRBD1 or TRBD2 (6 bases each). The CDR3 covers 16 residues. The V and J ends lost 0 bases and 5 bases respectively, with 15 bases between them. Looked up from germline, CDR1 is SGHNT and CDR2 is YYREEE (reference sequence). The CDR3 region has the DNA TGTGCCAGCAGCTTGGGTGGCGGGACACCACACAATGAGCAGTTCTTC. Translation gives CASSLGGGTPHNEQFF.

The V call is TRBV7-9, the J call TRBJ1-2; the D is unclear. CDR3 length: 13 residues. CDR1 is SEHNR, CDR2 FQNEAQ, per germline (reference sequence). Trimming stripped 2 bases from V and 0 bases from J, with 4 bases between. The DNA for the CDR3 is TGTGCCAGCAGCTTACCAGCTAACTATGGCTACACCTTC. It encodes CASSLPANYGYTF. Full variable domain (missing parts from reference TRBV7-9 and TRBJ1-2): DTGVSQNPRHKITKRGQNVTFRCDPISEHNRLYWYRQTLGQGPEFLTYFQNEAQLEKSRLLSDRFSAERPKGSFSTLEIQRTEQGDSAMYLCASSLPANYGYTFGSGTRLTVV.

The chain joins TRBV14 to TRBJ2-6, with TRBD2 matching over 9 bases. Germline assignment: CDR1 SGHDN and CDR2 FVKESK. The CDR3 is 18 residues long. Trimming took 3 bases from V and 0 from J; bases not matched to a gene: 6. The CDR3: CASSHRLAELSGANVLTF. For the CDR3, the DNA is TGTGCCAGCAGCCATCGACTAGCGGAACTCTCTGGGGCCAACGTCCTGACTTTC.

This chain joins TRBV7-2 and TRBJ2-7; 11 nucleotides align to TRBD2. V shed 5 bases and J 3 bases; nucleotides not matched to a gene: 3. Per the germline V gene, CDR1 is SGHTA and CDR2 is FQGNSA. There are 14 residues in the CDR3. The CDR3 is CASSPGTSGYEQYF. The CDR3 DNA is TGTGCCAGCAGCCCCGGGACTAGCGGCTACGAGCAGTACTTC.

This chain joins TRBV28 and TRBJ2-2; D ambiguous. The V end was cut by 2 bases, the J end by 0 bases, with 13 bases between. This CDR3 has 17 amino acids. Per the germline V gene, CDR1 is MDHEN and CDR2 is SYDVKM. This CDR3 is CASSLIGGYANTGELFF. The CDR3 DNA reads as TGTGCCAGCAGTTTAATTGGTGGGTACGCGAACACCGGGGAGCTGTTTTTT.

The V and J genes are TRBV4-2 and TRBJ1-5; D perhaps matches TRBD1 (5 bases). Per the germline V gene, CDR1 is LGHNA and CDR2 is YNFKEQ. The CDR3 totals 15 residues. The V and J ends lost 1 base and 2 bases respectively, with 9 bases between them. CDR3 in amino acids: CASSQAQGGNQPQHF. CDR3 nucleotide sequence: TGTGCCAGCAGCCAAGCCCAGGGTGGCAATCAGCCCCAGCATTTT.

The V gene is TRBV28, the J gene TRBJ1-6, with D unresolved. From germline, CDR1 is MDHEN and CDR2 SYDVKM. Trimming took 7 bases from V and 6 from J, leaving 16 bases between them. The CDR3 covers 15 residues. In DNA, the CDR3 is TGTGCCAGCATGAGGGATCTATCCAGTAATTCACCCCTCCACTTT. Its translation: CASMRDLSSNSPLHF.

The J gene is TRBJ2-7, the V gene TRBV27, with a possible D match to TRBD2 (6 bases). V was trimmed by 3 bases and J by 7 bases, leaving 19 bases between them. In germline, CDR1 is MNHEY, CDR2 SMNVEV (reference sequence). CDR3 length: 15 residues. Here the CDR3 reads CASSLFPGPAGEQYF. The DNA for the CDR3 is TGTGCCAGCAGTTTGTTTCCGGGTCCTGCGGGGGAGCAGTACTTC.

The J gene is TRBJ1-1, the V gene TRBV29-1, with D perhaps TRBD1 (5 bases). Deletions cut 1 base from V and 3 bases from J, with 12 bases between. The CDR3 has 14 residues. Germline lookup yields CDR1 SQVTM and CDR2 ANQGSEA. The DNA for the CDR3 is TGCAGCGTTGAAGTGGGCAGGGCATACACTGAAGCTTTCTTT. Translating it yields CSVEVGRAYTEAFF.

J is TRBJ2-2 and V is TRBV6-4; a possible D gene is TRBD2 (6 bases). The CDR3 loop spans 14 amino acids. Trimming removed 2 bases from V and 3 bases from J, with 7 bases in between. Germline lookup yields CDR1 MRHNA and CDR2 SNTAGT. The CDR3 DNA reads as TGTGCCAGCAGTGACGGGGAGGACACCGGGGAGCTGTTTTTT. Protein sequence: CASSDGEDTGELFF.

The CDR3 bases are TGTGCCAGCAGTTTATATCGGGAGGGCAATCAGCCCCAGCATTTT. Translated, it gives CASSLYREGNQPQHF. The V gene is TRBV28, the J gene TRBJ1-5, with D unresolved. Looked up from germline, CDR1 is MDHEN and CDR2 is SYDVKM. This CDR3 spans 15 amino acids. The V and J ends lost 1 base and 2 bases respectively, with 9 bases between them. The whole variable domain, remainder taken from reference TRBV28 and TRBJ1-5, is DVKVTQSSRYLVKRTGEKVFLECVQDMDHENMFWYRQDPGLGLRLIYFSYDVKMKEKGDIPEGYSVSREKKERFSLILESASTNQTSMYLCASSLYREGNQPQHFGDGTRLSIL.

The V gene is TRBV25-1, the J gene TRBJ1-1, with D unresolved. The V end was cut by 3 bases, the J end by 4 bases, with 3 bases between. This CDR3 contains 11 residues. Germline assignment: CDR1 MGHDK and CDR2 SYGVNS. This chain's CDR3 is CASSDGTEAFF. The CDR3 bases are TGTGCCAGCAGTGATGGCACTGAAGCTTTCTTT.

The CDR3 coding sequence is TGCGCCAGCAGCCAAGGAGCCGGCGGTTACAATGAGCAGTTCTTC. It is translated as CASSQGAGGYNEQFF. This sequence joins TRBV4-3 and TRBJ2-1; no definite D call. This CDR3 has 15 amino acids. The V gene lost 1 base and the J gene lost 4 bases, with 11 bases spanning the gap. Germline V gives CDR1 LGHNA, CDR2 YSLEER.

This chain connects TRBV6-1 to TRBJ2-7; D call uncertain. Germline V gene data show CDR1 as MNHNS and CDR2 as SASEGT. This CDR3 comprises 16 residues. V was pared by 0 bases and J by 0 bases, with 12 bases between. For the CDR3, the DNA is TGTGCCAGCAGTGAAGCAGGCTTACCGAGCTCCTACGAGCAGTACTTC. It encodes CASSEAGLPSSYEQYF.

This clone appeared once. The chain recombines TRBV28 with TRBJ1-5; D gene ambiguous. V lost 1 base to trimming and J lost 0 bases, with 10 bases between them. CDR1 MDHEN and CDR2 SYDVKM come from the germline V gene. This CDR3 has 16 amino acids. DNA for the CDR3: TGTGCCAGCAGTTTATATCAGGCTTATAGCAATCAGCCCCAGCATTTT. This codes for CASSLYQAYSNQPQHF.

The V and J genes are TRBV7-9 and TRBJ2-5; D call uncertain. V was clipped by 6 bases and J by 1 base, with 9 bases between them. Looked up from germline, CDR1 is SEHNR and CDR2 is FQNEAQ (reference sequence). The CDR3 extends over 13 amino acids. The CDR3 DNA follows: TGTGCCAGCAGTTCCGAGATCCAAGAGACCCAGTACTTC. Amino acids: CASSSEIQETQYF.

This clone was counted a single time. CDR3 residues: CASSLVAGGDTQYF. DNA of the CDR3: TGTGCCAGCAGCTTGGTAGCGGGAGGAGATACGCAGTATTTT. This sequence joins TRBV5-4 and TRBJ2-3, with 10 nucleotides matching TRBD2. The V and J ends lost 0 bases and 5 bases, in that order; junction bases with no gene match: 0. The CDR3 runs 14 residues. Germline-derived CDR1 and CDR2 are SGHNT and YYREEE (reference sequence). The whole variable domain, remainder taken from reference TRBV5-4 and TRBJ2-3, is ETGVTQSPTHLIKTRGQQVTLRCSSQSGHNTVSWYQQALGQGPQFIFQYYREEENGRGNFPPRFSGLQFPNYSSELNVNALELDDSALYLCASSLVAGGDTQYFGPGTRLTVL.

The V call is TRBV9, the J call TRBJ1-4; TRBD1 matches 7 bases. Looked up from germline, CDR1 is SGDLS and CDR2 is YYNGEE. This CDR3 is 13 amino acids long. Unmatched junction bases numbered 0, after V lost 0 bases and J lost 7 bases. The CDR3 spells CASSVAGGEKLFF. The DNA for the CDR3 is TGTGCCAGCAGCGTAGCAGGGGGTGAAAAACTGTTTTTT.

This sequence joins TRBV7-9 and TRBJ2-7, with D perhaps matching TRBD1 or TRBD2 (5 bases each). The CDR3 spans 14 residues. CDR1 and CDR2 from the germline V gene are SEHNR and FQNEAQ (reference sequence). Trimming removed 5 bases at V and 7 bases at J, with 18 bases between. The CDR3 spells CASSEPGPRSEQYF. The CDR3 bases are TGTGCCAGCAGCGAACCGGGACCCAGATCGGAGCAGTACTTC.

The rearrangement links TRBV15 to TRBJ2-1, with 11 bases aligning to TRBD1. Trimming at V came to 1 base and at J to 10 bases, leaving 15 bases not matched to a gene. The germline gives CDR1 LNHNV, CDR2 YYDKDF (reference sequence). The CDR3 spans 18 residues. CDR3 nucleotide sequence: TGTGCCACCAGCAGAGCTCTAGATCACGGACAGGGGGCCAGGGAGCAGTTCTTC. Translation gives CATSRALDHGQGAREQFF.

This clone is medium-sized within its sample. The chain joins TRBV28 to TRBJ2-7; the D is unclear. This CDR3 spans 13 amino acids. The V gene's germline CDR1 is MDHEN and CDR2 SYDVKM. Trimming cost V 7 bases and J 1 base, with 11 bases left between them. The CDR3 DNA reads as TGTGCCAGCAAGTACCCGCTTTCCTACGAGCAGTACTTC. Its protein is CASKYPLSYEQYF.

CDR3: CASSYGGSGNTQYF. The DNA of the CDR3 is TGTGCCAGCAGTTACGGGGGAAGCGGTAATACGCAGTATTTT. J is TRBJ2-3 and V is TRBV6-5; either TRBD1 or TRBD2 may supply D (5 bases each). This CDR3 spans 14 amino acids. Germline V CDR1 and CDR2: MNHEY, SVGAGI. Deletions cut 2 bases from V and 7 bases from J, with 13 bases between.